A selection of T cell receptor beta chains follows, all from one sample in a study of stem cell transplantation in POMP-related autoinflammatory disease. Sequencing used immunoSEQ multiplex PCR; TCRdb keeps in-frame clones, though not all of them. The profile shows roughly 32,000 clones, 88% of them singletons. The sample was CD4+ T cells from PBMCs, taken before stem cell transplantation. These receptors all come from a human donor with POMP-related autoinflammation and immune dysregulation (PRAID). Both conserved end residues are part of each CDR3. A D gene is named only where the DNA matches it firmly. A row's size may be missing; if present it is once, few, many or a size class.

clone size: -
J gene: TRBJ2-7
D gene: TRBD1
V gene: TRBV6-1
CDR3 protein: CASSEIGGRFAYEQYF
CDR3 DNA: TGTGCCAGCAGTGAAATAGGGGGCCGTTTCGCCTACGAGCAGTACTTC

clone size: -
J gene: TRBJ1-2
D gene: -
V gene: TRBV9
CDR3 protein: CASSLDQGYTF
CDR3 DNA: TGTGCCAGCAGCCTGGACCAAGGCTACACCTTC

clone size: -
J gene: TRBJ1-1
D gene: -
V gene: TRBV7-9
CDR3 protein: CASSLDEGGVAFF
CDR3 DNA: TGTGCCAGCAGCTTAGATGAGGGTGGTGTGGCTTTCTTT

clone size: -
J gene: TRBJ2-6
D gene: TRBD1
V gene: TRBV30
CDR3 protein: CAWSTGAGANVLTF
CDR3 DNA: TGTGCCTGGAGTACAGGGGCCGGGGCCAACGTCCTGACTTTC

clone size: -
J gene: TRBJ2-7
D gene: -
V gene: TRBV4-2
CDR3 protein: CASSQDQSLAVYEQYF
CDR3 DNA: TGTGCCAGCAGCCAAGATCAAAGCCTTGCCGTCTACGAGCAGTACTTC

clone size: -
J gene: TRBJ2-1
D gene: TRBD2
V gene: TRBV5-4
CDR3 protein: CASSLKTSGRGSAYNEQFF
CDR3 DNA: TGTGCCAGCAGCCTTAAAACTAGCGGGAGAGGGTCCGCCTACAATGAGCAGTTCTTC

clone size: -
J gene: TRBJ1-5
D gene: -
V gene: TRBV19
CDR3 protein: CASSINGQPQHF
CDR3 DNA: TGTGCCAGTAGTATAAACGGTCAGCCCCAGCATTTT

clone size: -
J gene: TRBJ2-2
D gene: -
V gene: TRBV10-1
CDR3 protein: CASRDSNTGELFF
CDR3 DNA: TGCGCCAGTAGGGACTCCAACACCGGGGAGCTGTTTTTT

clone size: -
J gene: TRBJ1-3
D gene: -
V gene: TRBV5-1
CDR3 protein: CASSPGVGNTIYF
CDR3 DNA: TGCGCCAGCAGCCCCGGGGTCGGAAACACCATATATTTT

clone size: few
J gene: TRBJ1-1
D gene: -
V gene: TRBV7-9
CDR3 protein: CASSVVGRSEAFF
CDR3 DNA: TGTGCCAGCTCTGTGGTGGGGAGGTCTGAAGCTTTCTTT